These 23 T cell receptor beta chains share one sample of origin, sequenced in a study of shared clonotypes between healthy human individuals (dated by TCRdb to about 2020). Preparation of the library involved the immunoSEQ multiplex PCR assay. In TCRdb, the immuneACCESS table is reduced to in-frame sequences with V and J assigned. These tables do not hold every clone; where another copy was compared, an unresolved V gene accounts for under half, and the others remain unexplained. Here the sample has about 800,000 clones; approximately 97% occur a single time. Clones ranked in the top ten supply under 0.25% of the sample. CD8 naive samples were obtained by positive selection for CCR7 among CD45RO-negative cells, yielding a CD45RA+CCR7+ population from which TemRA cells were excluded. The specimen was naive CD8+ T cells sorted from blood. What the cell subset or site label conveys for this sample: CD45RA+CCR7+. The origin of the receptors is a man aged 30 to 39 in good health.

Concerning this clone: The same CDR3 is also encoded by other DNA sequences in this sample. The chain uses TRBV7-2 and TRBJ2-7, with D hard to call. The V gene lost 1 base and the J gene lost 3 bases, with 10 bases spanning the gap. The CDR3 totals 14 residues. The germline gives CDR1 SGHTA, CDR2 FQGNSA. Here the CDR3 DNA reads TGTGCCAGCAGCTTAGGGGGTTCCGGCTACGAGCAGTACTTC. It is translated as CASSLGGSGYEQYF.

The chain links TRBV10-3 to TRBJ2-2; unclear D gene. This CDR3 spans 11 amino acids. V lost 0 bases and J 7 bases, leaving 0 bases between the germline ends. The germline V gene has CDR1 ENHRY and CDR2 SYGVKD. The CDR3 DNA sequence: TGTGCCATCAGTGAGTCCGGGGAGCTGTTTTTT. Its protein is CAISESGELFF.

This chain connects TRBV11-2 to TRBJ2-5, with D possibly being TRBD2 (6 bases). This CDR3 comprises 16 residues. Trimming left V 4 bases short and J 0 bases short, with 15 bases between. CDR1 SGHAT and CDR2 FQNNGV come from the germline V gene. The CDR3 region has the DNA TGTGCCAGCAGCTATGGGAGGCAGGCCTACCAAGAGACCCAGTACTTC. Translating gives CASSYGRQAYQETQYF.

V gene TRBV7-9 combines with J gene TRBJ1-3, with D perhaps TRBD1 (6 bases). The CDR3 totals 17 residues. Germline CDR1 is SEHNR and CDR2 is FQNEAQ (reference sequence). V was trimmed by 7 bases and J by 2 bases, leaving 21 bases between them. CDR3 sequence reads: CASTAGAGLGTGNTIYF. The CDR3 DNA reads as TGTGCCAGCACCGCAGGGGCGGGACTAGGAACTGGAAACACCATATATTTT.

CDR3 sequence: CASSLRGVGYEQYF. The CDR3 DNA reads TGTGCCAGCAGCTTAAGAGGGGTCGGCTACGAGCAGTACTTC. J is TRBJ2-7 and V is TRBV7-3; D tentatively reads TRBD1 or TRBD2 (5 bases each). The CDR3 covers 14 residues. CDR1 is SGHTA, CDR2 FQGTGA, per germline. V lost 1 base to trimming and J lost 3 bases, with 10 bases between them.

The CDR3 region has the DNA TGTGCCAGCAGCTCAACAGGAGATGGGCTTTACAATGAGCAGTTCTTC. It translates to CASSSTGDGLYNEQFF. V is TRBV7-8 and J is TRBJ2-1; D perhaps matches TRBD1 (5 bases). The CDR3 totals 16 residues. In germline, CDR1 is SGHVS, CDR2 FQNEAQ. Between the trimmed V and J ends, which lost 4 bases and 4 bases, there was a span of 17 bases.

CDR3 nucleotides: TGCGCCAGCAGCCATTTGGTTCGGGCAGACAACACTGAAGCTTTCTTT. Its protein product is CASSHLVRADNTEAFF. V usage is TRBV4-1 and J usage is TRBJ1-1; D is undetermined. From germline, CDR1 is MGHRA and CDR2 YSYEKL. The CDR3 totals 16 residues. Trimming pared 3 bases from V and 2 bases from J, leaving 16 bases between.

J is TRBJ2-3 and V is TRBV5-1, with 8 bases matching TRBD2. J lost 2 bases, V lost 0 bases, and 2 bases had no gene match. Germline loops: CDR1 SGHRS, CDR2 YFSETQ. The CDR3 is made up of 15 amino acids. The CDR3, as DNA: TGCGCCAGCAGCTTGGAGACTAGCGCCACAGATACGCAGTATTTT. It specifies CASSLETSATDTQYF.

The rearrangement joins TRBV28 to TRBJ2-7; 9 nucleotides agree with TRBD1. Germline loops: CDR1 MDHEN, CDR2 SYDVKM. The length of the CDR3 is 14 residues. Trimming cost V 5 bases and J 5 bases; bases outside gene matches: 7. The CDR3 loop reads CASSLRDRANEQYF. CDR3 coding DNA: TGTGCCAGCAGTCTCCGGGACAGGGCTAACGAGCAGTACTTC. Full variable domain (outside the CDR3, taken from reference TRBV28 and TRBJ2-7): DVKVTQSSRYLVKRTGEKVFLECVQDMDHENMFWYRQDPGLGLRLIYFSYDVKMKEKGDIPEGYSVSREKKERFSLILESASTNQTSMYLCASSLRDRANEQYFGPGTRLTVT.

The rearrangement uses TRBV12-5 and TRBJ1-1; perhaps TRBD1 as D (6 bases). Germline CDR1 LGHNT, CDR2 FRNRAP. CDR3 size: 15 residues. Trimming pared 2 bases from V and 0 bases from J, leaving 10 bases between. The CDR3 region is CASGLSGGLNTEAFF. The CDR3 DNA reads TGTGCTAGTGGTTTGTCCGGGGGGCTGAACACTGAAGCTTTCTTT.

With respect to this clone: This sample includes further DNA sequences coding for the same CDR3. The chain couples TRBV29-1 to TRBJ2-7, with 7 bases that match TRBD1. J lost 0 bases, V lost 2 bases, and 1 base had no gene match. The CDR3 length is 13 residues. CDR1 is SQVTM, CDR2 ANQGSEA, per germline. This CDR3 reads CSVERDSSYEQYF. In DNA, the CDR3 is TGCAGCGTTGAACGGGACAGCTCCTACGAGCAGTACTTC.

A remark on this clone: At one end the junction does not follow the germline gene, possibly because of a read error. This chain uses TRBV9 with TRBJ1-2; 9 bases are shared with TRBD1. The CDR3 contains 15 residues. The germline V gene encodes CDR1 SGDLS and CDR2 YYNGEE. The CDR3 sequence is CASSVGTGDLYGHTF. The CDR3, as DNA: TGTGCCAGCAGCGTAGGGACAGGGGATCTTTATGGCCACACCTTC.

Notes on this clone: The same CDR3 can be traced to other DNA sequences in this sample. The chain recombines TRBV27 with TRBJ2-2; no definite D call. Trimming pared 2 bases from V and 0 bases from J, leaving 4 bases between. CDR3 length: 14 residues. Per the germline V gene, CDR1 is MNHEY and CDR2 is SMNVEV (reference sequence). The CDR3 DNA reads TGTGCCAGCAGTTTAACTTCGAACACCGGGGAGCTGTTTTTT. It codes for CASSLTSNTGELFF.

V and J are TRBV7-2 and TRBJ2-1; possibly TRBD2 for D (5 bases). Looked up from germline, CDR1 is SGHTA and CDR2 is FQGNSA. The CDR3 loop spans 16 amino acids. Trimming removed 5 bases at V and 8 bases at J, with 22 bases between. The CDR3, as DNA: TGTGCCAGCAGCCCTTGGAGGCGACCCCTAGGCGATGAGCAGTTCTTC. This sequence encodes CASSPWRRPLGDEQFF.

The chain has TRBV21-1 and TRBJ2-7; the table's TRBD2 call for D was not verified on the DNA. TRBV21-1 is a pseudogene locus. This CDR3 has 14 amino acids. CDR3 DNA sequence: TGTGCCAGCAGCTACGGGGTACTCGTCTACGAGCAGTACTTC. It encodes CASSYGVLVYEQYF.

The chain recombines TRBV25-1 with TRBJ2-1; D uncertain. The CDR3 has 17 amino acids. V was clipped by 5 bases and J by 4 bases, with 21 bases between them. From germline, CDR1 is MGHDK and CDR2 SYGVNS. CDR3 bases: TGTGCCAGCAGTCATTGGAAATCCCCTCGATCGTACAATGAGCAGTTCTTC. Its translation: CASSHWKSPRSYNEQFF.

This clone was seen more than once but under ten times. CDR3 nucleotide sequence: TGTGCCAGCACCGGCGGGATCACAGATACGCAGTATTTT. It codes for CASTGGITDTQYF. The chain carries TRBV27 and TRBJ2-3; possibly TRBD2 for D (6 bases). The CDR3 loop spans 13 amino acids. CDR1 MNHEY and CDR2 SMNVEV come from the germline V gene (reference sequence). The V gene lost 7 bases and the J gene lost 2 bases, with 10 bases spanning the gap.

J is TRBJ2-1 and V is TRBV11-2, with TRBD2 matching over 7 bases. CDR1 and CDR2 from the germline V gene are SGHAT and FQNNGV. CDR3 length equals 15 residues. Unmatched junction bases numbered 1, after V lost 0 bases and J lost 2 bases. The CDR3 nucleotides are TGTGCCAGCAGCTTAGATCGGGGGGCCTACAATGAGCAGTTCTTC. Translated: CASSLDRGAYNEQFF. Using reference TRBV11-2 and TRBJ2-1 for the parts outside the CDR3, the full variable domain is EAGVAQSPRYKIIEKRQSVAFWCNPISGHATLYWYQQILGQGPKLLIQFQNNGVVDDSQLPKDRFSAERLKGVDSTLKIQPAKLEDSAVYLCASSLDRGAYNEQFFGPGTRLTVL.

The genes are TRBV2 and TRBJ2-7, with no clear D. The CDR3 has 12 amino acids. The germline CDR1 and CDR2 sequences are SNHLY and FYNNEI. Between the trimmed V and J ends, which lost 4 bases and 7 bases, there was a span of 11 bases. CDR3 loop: CASSVYEREQYF. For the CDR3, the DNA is TGTGCCAGCAGTGTTTACGAGCGAGAGCAGTACTTC.

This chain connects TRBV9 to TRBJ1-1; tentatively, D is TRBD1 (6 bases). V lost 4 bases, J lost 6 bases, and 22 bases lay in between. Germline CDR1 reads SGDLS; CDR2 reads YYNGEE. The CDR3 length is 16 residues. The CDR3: CASSPSRGRGRAEAFF. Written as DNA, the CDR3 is TGTGCCAGCAGCCCGTCAAGAGGCAGGGGAAGGGCTGAAGCTTTCTTT.

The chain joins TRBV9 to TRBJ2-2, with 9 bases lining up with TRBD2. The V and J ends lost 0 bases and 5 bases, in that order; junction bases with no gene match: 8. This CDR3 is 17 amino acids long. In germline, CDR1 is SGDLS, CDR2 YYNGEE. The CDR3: CASSVEWSGRRTGELFF. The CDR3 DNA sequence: TGTGCCAGCAGCGTAGAATGGAGCGGGAGGCGGACCGGGGAGCTGTTTTTT. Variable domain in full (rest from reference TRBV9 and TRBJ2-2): DSGVTQTPKHLITATGQRVTLRCSPRSGDLSVYWYQQSLDQGLQFLIQYYNGEERAKGNILERFSAQQFPDLHSELNLSSLELGDSALYFCASSVEWSGRRTGELFFGEGSRLTVL.

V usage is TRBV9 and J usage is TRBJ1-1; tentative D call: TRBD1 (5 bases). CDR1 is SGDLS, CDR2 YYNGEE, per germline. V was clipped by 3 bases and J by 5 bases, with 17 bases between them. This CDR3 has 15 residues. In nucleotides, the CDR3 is TGTGCCAGCAGCGGGCTTACGGGGGGTGGTACTGAAGCTTTCTTT. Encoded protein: CASSGLTGGGTEAFF.

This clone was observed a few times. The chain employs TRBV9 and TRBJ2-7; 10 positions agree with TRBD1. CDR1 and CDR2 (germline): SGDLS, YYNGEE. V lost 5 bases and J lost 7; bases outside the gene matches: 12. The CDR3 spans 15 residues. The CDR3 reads CASSRVGTGEREQYF. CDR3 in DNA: TGTGCCAGCAGTCGAGTCGGGACAGGGGAAAGGGAGCAGTACTTC.